The 5 T cell receptor beta chains in this list originate from one sample, sequenced in a study of spatial heterogeneity in lung cancer. Time point described: sample taken at primary tumor resection. One entry per CDR3 protein results from TCRdb running MiXCR on the 5' RACE reads. This sample yields tens of thousands of distinct CDR3 sequences, of which around 5.3% are seen a single time; about 35% belongs to the top ten. The sample in question was PBMCs, obtained at surgery. These receptors were taken from a male donor with early-stage non-small cell lung cancer.

This chain links TRBV12-3 or TRBV12-4 with TRBJ2-5; TRBD1 aligns across 7 bases. V dropped 4 bases and J dropped 0; count of bases not matched to a gene: 2. The CDR3 consists of 14 residues. The CDR3 loop is CASSSGQYQETQYF. Here the CDR3 DNA reads TGTGCCAGCAGTTCGGGACAGTACCAAGAGACCCAGTACTTC.

This clonotype has a count of ten or more. The chain links TRBV5-1 to TRBJ2-3, with 8 positions matching TRBD2. The CDR3 consists of 16 residues. Germline CDR1 and CDR2: SGHRS and YFSETQ. With V trimmed by 0 bases and J by 6 bases, 9 bases remained unmatched. DNA of the CDR3: TGCGCCAGCAGCTTGGTGTTTAGCGGGACATCGGATACGCAGTATTTT. Encoded protein: CASSLVFSGTSDTQYF.

This clonotype was counted only a few times. The gene calls are TRBV7-2 and TRBJ2-5; possible D gene TRBD1, 5 bases. Germline V gene data show CDR1 as SGHTA and CDR2 as FQGNSA. Between the trimmed V and J ends, which lost 7 bases and 2 bases, there was a span of 14 bases. The CDR3 covers 14 residues. CDR3 sequence reads: CASNQGPRQETQYF. The CDR3 DNA reads as TGTGCCAGCAACCAGGGCCCCCGACAAGAGACCCAGTACTTC.

This clonotype was seen once. One end of the junction does not line up with germline, which may come from a read error. This chain joins TRBV5-1 and TRBJ2-5, with 8 bases identical to TRBD2. The CDR3 has 15 residues. Germline CDR1 SGHRS, CDR2 YFSETQ. The CDR3 nucleotides read TGCGTCAGCAGCTTGCCCGGGGGGGCCAGAGAGACCCAGTACTTC. It codes for CVSSLPGGARETQYF. Together with reference TRBV5-1 and TRBJ2-5, the CDR3 gives the full variable domain: KAGVTQTPRYLIKTRGQQVTLSCSPISGHRSVSWYQQTPGQGLQFLFEYFSETQRNKGNFPGRFSGRQFSNSRSEMNVSTLELGDSALYLCVSSLPGGARETQYFGPGTRLLVL.

This clonotype was counted at least ten times. V is TRBV20-1 and J is TRBJ1-2; D unclear. The CDR3 is made up of 11 amino acids. CDR1 and CDR2 from the germline V gene are DFQATT and SNEGSKA (reference sequence). In DNA, the CDR3 is TGCCTACGTCACGCGGACTATGGCTACACCTTC. This codes for CLRHADYGYTF.